Listed below are T cell receptor beta chains from one sample, sequenced in a study of monozygotic twins with inflammatory bowel disease. TCRdb reprocessed the 5' RACE reads and keeps a single row for each CDR3 protein, giving no DNA. This listing includes about 420,000 distinct CDR3 sequences. The sample taken for sequencing was blood. The receptors were sampled from a human donor with ulcerative colitis or Crohn's disease, or a healthy co-twin of an affected twin (not recorded which). Both conserved end residues are part of each CDR3.

len,j_gene,v_gene,CDR3aa
13,TRBJ1-1,TRBV6-1,CASGHRGTTEAFF
16,TRBJ2-2,TRBV20-1,CSASFTRGQGAFELFF
17,TRBJ1-5,TRBV6-7,CASRPHRQGPSNQPQHF
14,TRBJ1-6,TRBV18,CASSGPGQNSPLHF
15,TRBJ1-2,TRBV28,CASSTSAQGEDGYTF
15,TRBJ2-3,TRBV5-1,CASSPKDRGTDTQYF
12,TRBJ2-1,TRBV7-9,CASSSGGEEQFF
15,TRBJ2-2,TRBV3-1,CASSFRDAPAGELFF
14,TRBJ2-7,TRBV18,CASSQTGSSYEQYF
15,TRBJ1-5,TRBV12-3/TRBV12-4,CASSSFRQRNQPQHF
13,TRBJ1-1,TRBV4-3,CASSYTRGRAAFF
14,TRBJ2-3,TRBV7-2,CASSLEGSSVVQYF
19,TRBJ2-5,TRBV9,CASSVAPLGQGTYQETQYF
17,TRBJ2-3,TRBV20-1,CSARVTSGAPLSDTQYF
15,TRBJ1-3,TRBV12-3/TRBV12-4,CASTMGAGSGNTIYF
14,TRBJ2-7,TRBV6-1,CASRGSGSLYEQYF
14,TRBJ2-1,TRBV27,CASSFSRTDNEQFF
12,TRBJ1-6,TRBV27,CASSSPSGPLHF
16,TRBJ2-1,TRBV11-3,CASSLEAGSSYNEQFF
12,TRBJ1-2,TRBV11-2,CASSLEGFGYTF
12,TRBJ2-1,TRBV12-3/TRBV12-4,CASSSTGDEQFF
12,TRBJ2-7,TRBV20-1,CSAIHTVYEQYF
12,TRBJ2-1,TRBV11-2,CASSLPGPRQFF
14,TRBJ1-1,TRBV9,CASSAMDTNTEAFF
14,TRBJ2-3,TRBV2,CASILRGEADTQYF
14,TRBJ2-3,TRBV19,CASGYRGGTDTQYF
15,TRBJ2-3,TRBV25-1,CASSDLRTSTDTQYF
17,TRBJ2-3,TRBV12-3/TRBV12-4,CASSPRKRGGLTDTQYF
14,TRBJ1-5,TRBV2,CASSDQGGNQPQHF
14,TRBJ1-1,TRBV19,CASRYRDALGRAFF
13,TRBJ2-3,TRBV30,CAWSRLPTDTQYF
14,TRBJ2-4,TRBV5-1,CASSRRTGKNIQYF
15,TRBJ1-2,TRBV5-1,CASSLGQGLRYGYTF
16,TRBJ1-6,TRBV7-2,CASSLETGTNNSPLHF
12,TRBJ1-5,TRBV6-2/TRBV6-3,CASSYWDQPQHF
13,TRBJ1-1,TRBV29-1,CSAGPGLGTEAFF
13,TRBJ1-2,TRBV7-3,CASSPSQEYGYTF
13,TRBJ2-7,TRBV19,CASSPGLGVEQYF
15,TRBJ2-1,TRBV4-1,CASSGRAGGYNEQFF
13,TRBJ2-2,TRBV6-5,CASGQPNTGELFF
12,TRBJ2-5,TRBV2,CASSGEGETQYF
15,TRBJ2-3,TRBV7-2,CASSFINGPTDTQYF
16,TRBJ2-5,TRBV24-1,CATSERLRDRGETQYF
13,TRBJ1-1,TRBV30,CAWDKRQGRKAFF
18,TRBJ2-2,TRBV5-1,CASSLAVGSGRATGELFF
16,TRBJ1-5,TRBV20-1,CSARAFGPGSNQPQHF
16,TRBJ2-5,TRBV6-5,CASSYSIGQVQETQYF